The clone carrying this TCR beta chain was picked up many times. Peripheral blood was drawn, 7.5 to 10 milliliters per donor. The V segment lost 3 bases and the J segment 6 bases; nucleotides outside the gene matches: 4. Germline V gives CDR1 MRHNA, CDR2 SNTAGT. The CDR3 is 16 residues long. This sample was included in a study of blood T cells in healthy people across ages. A J-beta primer mix and a sample-barcoded 5' primer were used in a second PCR of roughly 7 to 12 cycles. Each cDNA molecule received a tag from a template-switch adaptor that had 12 random nucleotides. TCRdb recomputed calls from the 5' RACE reads with MiXCR, one row per CDR3 protein. The sample has about 1,400,000 distinct CDR3 sequences; approximately 59% are singletons.

The chain carries TRBV6-4 and TRBJ2-1; 14 bases agree with TRBD2. This TCR came from a man aged 18 to 30 in good health. Material: blood. CDR3 in amino acids: CASSEKGTSGSNEQFF. The CDR3 DNA is TGTGCCAGCAGTGAAAAGGGGACTAGCGGGAGCAATGAGCAGTTCTTC.